This T cell receptor beta chain was documented in a study of Ad26.COV2.S vaccination and SARS-CoV-2 variants. Looking at the study overall: Ad26.COV2.S, an intramuscular injection, was given once or twice 56 days apart.

Measured with immunoSEQ multiplex PCR; TCRdb has only the in-frame clones, and not every one. The profile shows about 480,000 clones, 87% of them singletons. In the case of this clone: Within the sample, other DNA sequences also encode this same CDR3.

Treatment described: around 19 received Ad26.COV2.S at low or high dose, single or two shots; roughly 5 received placebo; per-sample allocation not given. Specimen acquisition occurred on day 63 following the initial vaccine or placebo injection. V lost 3 bases and J 7 bases, leaving 13 bases between the germline ends. Germline CDR1 DFQATT, CDR2 SNEGSKA (reference sequence). The CDR3 sequence is 13 residues long. Specimen: peripheral blood, collected in a trial of Ad26.COV2.S vaccine versus placebo. This clonotype was sampled from a person between 18 and 59 years old who received the Ad26.COV2.S COVID-19 vaccine or a placebo. The V call is TRBV20-1, the J call TRBJ1-5; tentatively, D is TRBD1 (5 bases). The DNA of the CDR3 is TGCAGTGCTAGTGTGGGGGGAGACCAGCCCCAGCATTTT. Translated: CSASVGGDQPQHF.